The rows below give T cell receptor beta chains drawn from one sample of a study of T cell repertoires in cytomegalovirus infection. A single record per CDR3 protein comes from TCRdb applying MiXCR to the reads. In the table there are more than 350,000 distinct CDR3 sequences, around 32% of which are singletons. Sequenced: PBMCs. These receptors came from a human donor in good health (CMV status not recorded). Some clones in this sample may be carry-over from other donors' samples. Both conserved end residues are part of each CDR3. Each record gives: J gene, clone size, V gene, D gene, CDR3 protein, CDR3 DNA. A D gene is named only where the DNA matches it firmly. The size field is filled for only some rows; it gives once, few, many or a size class.

TRBJ1-2,few,TRBV7-6,TRBD1,CASSLVTGDGYTF,TGTGCCAGCAGCTTAGTGACAGGGGATGGCTACACCTTC
TRBJ2-1,.,TRBV7-9,.,CASSSYRQAPIPGQFF,TGTGCCAGCAGCTCCTACCGACAGGCCCCGATTCCGGGGCAGTTCTTC
TRBJ2-1,few,TRBV9,TRBD2,CASSLIAGGQNEQFF,TGTGCCAGCAGCTTAATAGCGGGGGGGCAAAATGAGCAGTTCTTC
TRBJ1-1,few,TRBV2,.,CALGGGLTEAFF,TGTGCCCTTGGCGGCGGCCTCACTGAAGCTTTCTTT
TRBJ2-7,.,TRBV12-5,.,CASGLDPAGNKQYF,TGTGCTAGTGGTTTGGACCCCGCCGGTAATAAGCAGTACTTC
TRBJ2-7,few,TRBV7-8,TRBD1,CASSSGTARREQYF,TGTGCCAGCAGCTCCGGGACAGCCCGAAGGGAGCAGTACTTC
TRBJ1-5,few,TRBV12-3/TRBV12-4,.,CASSQTQLGNQPQHF,TGTGCCAGCAGTCAGACCCAGCTGGGCAATCAGCCCCAGCATTTT
TRBJ1-4,few,TRBV12-3/TRBV12-4,.,CASSLPGGVNEKLFF,TGTGCCAGCAGTCTCCCCGGGGGAGTTAATGAAAAACTGTTTTTT
TRBJ1-3,.,TRBV28,.,CASNPTGTDGNTIYF,TGTGCCAGCAACCCCACCGGGACGGACGGAAACACCATATATTTT
TRBJ2-2,.,TRBV11-2,.,CASSFRLGARTANTGELFF,TGTGCCAGCAGCTTTAGATTGGGGGCGAGGACCGCGAACACCGGGGAGCTGTTTTTT
TRBJ2-2,few,TRBV19,.,CASSMGGDTGELFF,TGTGCCAGTAGTATGGGGGGCGACACCGGGGAGCTGTTTTTT
TRBJ2-2,few,TRBV10-2,.,CASSEPRPNTGELFF,TGCGCCAGCAGTGAGCCTCGACCGAACACCGGGGAGCTGTTTTTT
TRBJ2-7,.,TRBV15,.,CATSRDFRGRESYEQYF,TGTGCCACCAGCAGAGATTTCCGTGGACGGGAGTCCTACGAGCAGTACTTC
TRBJ2-2,.,TRBV7-9,.,CASSSSGTANTGELFF,TGTGCCAGCAGCTCCTCCGGGACGGCGAACACCGGGGAGCTGTTTTTT
TRBJ2-2,.,TRBV20-1,.,CSASVPSRGGELFF,TGCAGTGCTAGTGTTCCTAGCCGGGGCGGGGAGCTGTTTTTT
TRBJ1-1,many,TRBV27,.,CASSHLNPGLNTEAFF,TGTGCCAGCAGTCACTTGAACCCAGGATTAAACACTGAAGCTTTCTTT
TRBJ2-3,.,TRBV4-3,.,CASSQGSGGPDTQYF,TGCGCCAGCAGCCAAGGATCCGGGGGGCCAGATACGCAGTATTTT
TRBJ2-7,few,TRBV7-2,.,CASSRLGSSWEQYF,TGTGCCAGCAGCAGATTGGGTAGTTCGTGGGAGCAGTACTTC
TRBJ2-3,.,TRBV2,.,CASSDPTDTQYF,TGTGCCAGCAGTGACCCGACAGATACGCAGTATTTT
TRBJ1-5,.,TRBV2,.,CASSSWGQNQPQHF,TGTGCCAGCAGTTCATGGGGCCAGAATCAGCCCCAGCATTTT
TRBJ1-5,.,TRBV7-2,.,CASSLMDRVFNQPQHF,TGTGCCAGCAGCTTAATGGACCGGGTGTTTAATCAGCCCCAGCATTTT
TRBJ2-5,few,TRBV5-5,TRBD2,CASSLLADQETQYF,TGTGCCAGCAGCTTGCTAGCGGACCAAGAGACCCAGTACTTC
TRBJ1-1,.,TRBV7-6,.,CASSLAVGGRGATYTEAFF,TGTGCCAGCAGCTTAGCGGTCGGTGGGAGGGGGGCGACGTACACTGAAGCTTTCTTT